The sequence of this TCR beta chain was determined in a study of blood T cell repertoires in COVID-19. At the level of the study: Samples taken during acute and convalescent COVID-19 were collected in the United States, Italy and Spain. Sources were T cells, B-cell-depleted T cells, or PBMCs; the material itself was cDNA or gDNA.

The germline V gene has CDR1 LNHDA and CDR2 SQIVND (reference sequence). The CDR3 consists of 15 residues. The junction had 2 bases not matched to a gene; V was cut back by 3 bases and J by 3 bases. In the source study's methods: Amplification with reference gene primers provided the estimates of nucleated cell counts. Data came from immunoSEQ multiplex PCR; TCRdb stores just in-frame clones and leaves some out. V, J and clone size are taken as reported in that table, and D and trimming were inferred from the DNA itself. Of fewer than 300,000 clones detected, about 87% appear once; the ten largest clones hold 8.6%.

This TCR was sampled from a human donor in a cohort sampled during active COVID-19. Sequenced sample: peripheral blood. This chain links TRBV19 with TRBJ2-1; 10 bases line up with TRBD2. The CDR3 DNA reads TGTGCCAGTAGTATTAGCGGGAGGTTCTACAATGAGCAGTTCTTC. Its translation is CASSISGRFYNEQFF.